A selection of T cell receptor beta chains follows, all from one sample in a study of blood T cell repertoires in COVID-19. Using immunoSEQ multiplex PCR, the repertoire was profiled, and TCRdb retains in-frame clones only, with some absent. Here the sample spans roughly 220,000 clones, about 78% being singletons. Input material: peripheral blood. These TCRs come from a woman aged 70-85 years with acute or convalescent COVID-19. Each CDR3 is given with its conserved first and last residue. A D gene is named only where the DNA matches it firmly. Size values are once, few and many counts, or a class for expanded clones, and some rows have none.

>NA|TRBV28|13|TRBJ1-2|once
TGTGCCAGCGCCGGGGACACGGTTTTCAGCTACACCTTC
CASAGDTVFSYTF
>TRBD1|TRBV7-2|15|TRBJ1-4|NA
TGTGCCAGCAGCCCCGGCCGACAGGGGGGCGAAAAACTGTTTTTT
CASSPGRQGGEKLFF
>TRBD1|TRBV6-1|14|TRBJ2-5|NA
TGTGCCAGCAGTAAAGCGGACAGGGTAGGGACCCAGTACTTC
CASSKADRVGTQYF
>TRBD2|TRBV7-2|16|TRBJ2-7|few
TGTGCCAGCAGCCCCCACCCGACTAGCCTCCCCTACGAGCAGTACTTC
CASSPHPTSLPYEQYF
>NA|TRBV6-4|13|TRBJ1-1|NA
TGTGCCAGCAGTGACCAGGCTAACACTGAAGCTTTCTTT
CASSDQANTEAFF
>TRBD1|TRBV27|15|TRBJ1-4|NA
TGTGCCAGCAGTTTAAGGGGACAGACAATTGAAAAACTGTTTTTT
CASSLRGQTIEKLFF
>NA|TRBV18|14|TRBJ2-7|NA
TGTGCCAGCTCTCGCGAGGCGGGCCCCTACGAGCAGTACTTC
CASSREAGPYEQYF
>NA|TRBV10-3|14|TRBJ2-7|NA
TGTGCCATCAGCCCCGGACAGGAGGGATACGAGCAGTACTTC
CAISPGQEGYEQYF
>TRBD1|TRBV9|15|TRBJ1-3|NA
TGTGCCAGCAGCAAGACGACAGGGCTTGGAAACACCATATATTTT
CASSKTTGLGNTIYF
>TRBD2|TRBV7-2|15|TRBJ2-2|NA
TGTGCCAGCAGCTTAATTGGGCGGGAGGCCGGGGAGCTGTTTTTT
CASSLIGREAGELFF
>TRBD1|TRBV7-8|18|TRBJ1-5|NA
TGTGCCAGCAGCCCCCAACCCCTAACAGGGGCCTACAATCAGCCCCAGCATTTT
CASSPQPLTGAYNQPQHF
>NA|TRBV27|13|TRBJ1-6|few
TGTGCCAGCAGTCCTGACCGTGACAGACCCCTCCACTTT
CASSPDRDRPLHF
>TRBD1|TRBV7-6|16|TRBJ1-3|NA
TGTGCCAGCAGCTTAGTCCAGGGGGCGTCTGGAAACACCATATATTTT
CASSLVQGASGNTIYF
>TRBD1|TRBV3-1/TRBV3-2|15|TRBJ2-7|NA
TGTGCCAGCAGCCACGCCAGGGCAGGGACAGACGAGCAGTACTTC
CASSHARAGTDEQYF
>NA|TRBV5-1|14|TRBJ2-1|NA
TGCGCCAGCAGCTTGGTAGCTGGAGCCAATGAGCAGTTCTTC
CASSLVAGANEQFF
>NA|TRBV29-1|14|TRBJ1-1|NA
TGCAGCGTTGAAGATGTTTGGAGAGGGGGTGAAGCTTTCTTT
CSVEDVWRGGEAFF
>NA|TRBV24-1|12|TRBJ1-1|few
TGTGCCACCAGTGGCGTGACAGGTGAAGCTTTCTTT
CATSGVTGEAFF
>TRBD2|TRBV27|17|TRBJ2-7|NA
TGTGCCAGCAGTTTACTTATTCGCGGGGGGCCTCCCTACGAGCAGTACTTC
CASSLLIRGGPPYEQYF
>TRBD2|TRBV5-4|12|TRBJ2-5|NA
TGTGCCAGCGGATCTAGCGGAGAGACCCAGTACTTC
CASGSSGETQYF
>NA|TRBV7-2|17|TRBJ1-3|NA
TGTGCCAGCAGCCGGCGAGTTGCGGGGTACTCTGGAAACACCATATATTTT
CASSRRVAGYSGNTIYF
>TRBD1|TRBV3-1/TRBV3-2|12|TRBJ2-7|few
TGTGCCAGCAGCCTAAACAGGGGAGAGCAGTACTTC
CASSLNRGEQYF
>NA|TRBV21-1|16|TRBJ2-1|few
TGTGCCAGCAGCCGCGTACTAGTGCGGTACCACAATGAGCAGTTCTTC
CASSRVLVRYHNEQFF
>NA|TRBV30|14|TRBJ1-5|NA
TGTGCCTGGAGTGTAGGGGTTAACAATCAGCCCCAGCATTTT
CAWSVGVNNQPQHF